One and the same sample provided the 23 T cell receptor beta chains below, sequenced in a study of blood T cell repertoires in COVID-19. The protocol was immunoSEQ multiplex PCR, while the TCRdb copy is restricted to in-frame clones and leaves out a portion. The repertoire holds around 88,000 clones, with about 85% as singletons. Input material: peripheral blood. The receptors come from a woman of 80 years or more with acute or convalescent COVID-19.

The gene calls are TRBV5-1 and TRBJ2-5; 10 bases align to TRBD1. This CDR3 is 16 amino acids long. Germline-derived CDR1 and CDR2 are SGHRS and YFSETQ. Trimming removed 0 bases from V and 4 bases from J; junction bases left unmatched: 6. The CDR3 loop is CASSLADRGRGETQYF. The DNA of the CDR3 is TGCGCCAGCAGCTTGGCCGACAGGGGGCGCGGAGAGACCCAGTACTTC.

As DNA, the CDR3 is TGTGCCAGCTCACCTGAGACTAGCAGCTACGAGCAGTACTTC. The encoded protein is CASSPETSSYEQYF. The chain recombines TRBV18 with TRBJ2-7, with TRBD2 matching 7 bases. Trimming at V came to 3 bases and at J to 3 bases, leaving 5 bases not matched to a gene. This CDR3 contains 14 residues. Germline CDR1 KGHSH, CDR2 LQKENI.

This chain uses TRBV9 with TRBJ2-5, with D perhaps TRBD1 (6 bases). Germline CDR1 reads SGDLS; CDR2 reads YYNGEE. The CDR3 extends over 15 amino acids. Trimming took off 0 bases at V and 1 base at J, with 10 bases between the two ends. CDR3 sequence: CASSVGLTGQETQYF. For the CDR3, the DNA is TGTGCCAGCAGCGTAGGGCTGACAGGCCAAGAGACCCAGTACTTC.

The chain recombines TRBV27 with TRBJ2-2; 7 bases align to TRBD1. CDR3 size: 14 residues. Per the germline V gene, CDR1 is MNHEY and CDR2 is SMNVEV (reference sequence). With 5 bases clipped from V and 6 bases from J, the junction kept 6 bases outside the gene matches. CDR3 loop: CASSTRGRAGELFF. CDR3 nucleotide sequence: TGTGCCAGCAGTACTAGGGGGCGGGCCGGGGAGCTGTTTTTT.

This clone appeared a few times. This rearrangement joins TRBV9 to TRBJ2-3; 15 bases fit TRBD2. The trim removed 4 bases at V and 6 bases at J, leaving 6 bases unmatched. Germline CDR1 reads SGDLS; CDR2 reads YYNGEE. This CDR3 region has 16 residues. This CDR3 reads CASSWTSGGAVDTQYF. DNA of the CDR3: TGTGCCAGCAGCTGGACTAGCGGGGGGGCAGTGGATACGCAGTATTTT.

This chain joins TRBV6-5 and TRBJ2-6; D is possibly TRBD1 (5 bases). Trimming pared 1 base from V and 3 bases from J, leaving 7 bases between. Germline CDR1 reads MNHEY; CDR2 reads SVGAGI. This CDR3 contains 15 residues. CDR3 amino acids: CASSYWGNGANVLTF. CDR3 coding DNA: TGTGCCAGCAGTTACTGGGGCAATGGGGCCAACGTCCTGACTTTC.

This clone was found a few times. The rearrangement uses TRBV12-3 or TRBV12-4 and TRBJ1-5; D is unresolved. This CDR3 contains 13 residues. Trimming shortened V by 6 bases and J by 5 bases, and 11 bases separated the two germline ends. CDR3 nucleotides: TGTGCCAGCAGCCCAGGAGGCTATCAGCCCCAGCATTTT. Amino acids: CASSPGGYQPQHF.

CDR3 protein: CASSLGEGNNSPLHF. The DNA of the CDR3 is TGCGCCAGCAGCTTGGGGGAGGGGAATAATTCACCCCTCCACTTT. This chain uses TRBV5-1 with TRBJ1-6, with TRBD1 as a possible D gene (5 bases). The germline CDR1 and CDR2 sequences are SGHRS and YFSETQ. Trimming cost V 0 bases and J 5 bases, with 9 bases left between them. The CDR3 length is 15 residues.

CDR3 loop: CASKYRGPPYEQYF. The CDR3 region has the DNA TGTGCCAGCAAATACAGGGGGCCCCCCTACGAGCAGTACTTC. The chain carries TRBV27 and TRBJ2-7; TRBD1 agrees at 9 bases. Germline CDR1 and CDR2: MNHEY and SMNVEV (reference sequence). This CDR3 spans 14 amino acids. The J segment lost 2 bases and the V segment lost 7 bases, leaving 6 bases of the junction unmatched.

The J gene is TRBJ1-2, the V gene TRBV4-3; 9 bases agree with TRBD1. The CDR3 is 15 amino acids. The ends lost 1 base at V and 3 bases at J; junction bases unmatched: 3. Per germline, CDR1 LGHNA and CDR2 YSLEER. As DNA, the CDR3 is TGCGCCAGCAGCCAAGCGGGACAGGGCCACTATGGCTACACCTTC. Translating it yields CASSQAGQGHYGYTF.

The CDR3, as DNA: TGTGCCAGTAGTCAGGGGGTGCTGCCTAACTATGGCTACACCTTC. Its protein product is CASSQGVLPNYGYTF. This chain links TRBV19 with TRBJ1-2; 7 bases map to TRBD1. Trimming at V came to 5 bases and at J to 0 bases, leaving 6 bases not matched to a gene. CDR3 length: 15 amino acids. Germline CDR1 LNHDA, CDR2 SQIVND (reference sequence).

The CDR3 bases are TGCGCCAGCTCGGAGGACTCCATCTACACCTTC. Residues: CASSEDSIYTF. The rearrangement links TRBV5-1 to TRBJ1-2; D remains unclear. There are 11 residues in the CDR3. Germline-derived CDR1 and CDR2 are SGHRS and YFSETQ. Trimming removed 7 bases at V and 10 bases at J, with 14 bases between.

The CDR3 DNA sequence: TGTGCCACCAGTGATCAACAGGGTGCCGGGGAGCTGTTTTTT. This translates into CATSDQQGAGELFF. The chain combines TRBV24-1 with TRBJ2-2; D is perhaps TRBD1 (6 bases). The germline CDR1 and CDR2 sequences are KGHDR and SFDVKD. Trimming left V 3 bases short and J 6 bases short, with 10 bases between. This CDR3 has 14 amino acids.

This chain links TRBV15 with TRBJ1-2; 10 nucleotides match TRBD1. Per the germline V gene, CDR1 is LNHNV and CDR2 is YYDKDF (reference sequence). The CDR3 runs 16 residues. Trimming cost V 5 bases and J 0 bases; bases outside gene matches: 6. CDR3 loop: CATSGQGGLANYGYTF. In DNA, the CDR3 is TGTGCCACCAGCGGACAGGGGGGATTGGCTAACTATGGCTACACCTTC.

J is TRBJ2-5 and V is TRBV28, with D possibly TRBD2 on 6 matching bases. The CDR3 runs to 15 residues. Germline V lookup: CDR1 MDHEN, CDR2 SYDVKM. Trimming removed 7 bases at V and 1 base at J, with 16 bases between. The CDR3 bases are TGTGCCAGCATAGGACCCGGGGGACTCCAAGAGACCCAGTACTTC. Residues: CASIGPGGLQETQYF.

Only one count was recorded for this clone. The chain couples TRBV19 to TRBJ2-5; 11 positions agree with TRBD1. The CDR3 is 16 amino acids. With 4 bases clipped from V and 3 bases from J, the junction kept 7 bases outside the gene matches. From germline, CDR1 is LNHDA and CDR2 SQIVND (reference sequence). CDR3 DNA: TGTGCCAGTAGTAGGGGGACAGGGGGTAGGGAAGAGACCCAGTACTTC. Its protein product is CASSRGTGGREETQYF.

The V call is TRBV5-5, the J call TRBJ2-3, with 11 positions matching TRBD2. This CDR3 spans 16 amino acids. The germline gives CDR1 SGHKS, CDR2 YYEKEE (reference sequence). V lost 4 bases, J lost 2 bases, and 6 bases stayed unmatched. The CDR3 DNA sequence: TGTGCCAGCAGCCCCCGACTAGCGGGGTTCACAGATACGCAGTATTTT. Protein sequence: CASSPRLAGFTDTQYF. Supplemented by reference TRBV5-5 and TRBJ2-3, the full variable domain reads DAGVTQSPTHLIKTRGQQVTLRCSPISGHKSVSWYQQVLGQGPQFIFQYYEKEERGRGNFPDRFSARQFPNYSSELNVNALLLGDSALYLCASSPRLAGFTDTQYFGPGTRLTVL.

This chain links TRBV3-1 (or the pseudogene TRBV3-2) with TRBJ1-2, with D possibly being TRBD1 (5 bases). The V gene lost 5 bases and the J gene lost 6 bases, with 13 bases spanning the gap. Germline V gene sequence: CDR1 LGHDT, CDR2 YNNKEL (reference sequence). This CDR3 spans 13 amino acids. This CDR3 reads CASSKGQDHGYTF. The CDR3 nucleotides read TGTGCCAGCAGCAAAGGACAAGACCATGGCTACACCTTC.

V gene TRBV18 combines with J gene TRBJ1-5; 9 nucleotides line up with TRBD1. This CDR3 contains 15 residues. Germline CDR1 and CDR2: KGHSH and LQKENI. The J segment lost 3 bases and the V segment lost 6 bases, leaving 6 bases of the junction unmatched. CDR3: CASSPGTGPNQPQHF. In DNA form, the CDR3 reads TGTGCCAGCTCCCCCGGGACAGGGCCCAATCAGCCCCAGCATTTT.

The chain links TRBV4-3 to TRBJ1-2, with D unresolved. This CDR3 is 15 amino acids long. CDR1 and CDR2 (germline): LGHNA, YSLEER. V gave up 1 base and J gave up 6 bases, with 15 bases separating them. The CDR3 DNA follows: TGCGCCAGCAGCCAAGGAGCCACCGAACTGAATGGCTACACCTTC. This sequence encodes CASSQGATELNGYTF.

This clone has a single count. The rearrangement links TRBV28 to TRBJ1-4; no clear D. V gave up 6 bases and J gave up 6 bases, with 17 bases separating them. This CDR3 is built from 15 residues. Germline loops: CDR1 MDHEN, CDR2 SYDVKM. CDR3 amino acids: CASSRSGSRHEKLFF. The CDR3 region has the DNA TGTGCCAGCAGCCGATCAGGTTCTCGGCATGAAAAACTGTTTTTT. The full variable domain, in which reference TRBV28 and TRBJ1-4 provide the parts outside the CDR3, is DVKVTQSSRYLVKRTGEKVFLECVQDMDHENMFWYRQDPGLGLRLIYFSYDVKMKEKGDIPEGYSVSREKKERFSLILESASTNQTSMYLCASSRSGSRHEKLFFGSGTQLSVL.

This CDR3 reads CASSQGVYGYTF. Written as DNA, the CDR3 is TGTGCCAGCAGCCAGGGAGTCTATGGCTACACCTTC. This chain uses TRBV3-1 (or the pseudogene TRBV3-2) with TRBJ1-2; D is ambiguous. The CDR3 runs 12 residues. CDR1 and CDR2 from the germline V gene are LGHDT and YNNKEL (reference sequence). V dropped 3 bases and J dropped 4 bases, with 6 bases sitting between them.

This sequence joins TRBV2 and TRBJ2-7; 11 bases are a match to TRBD1. The CDR3 contains 13 residues. Germline-derived CDR1 and CDR2 are SNHLY and FYNNEI. The junction had 4 bases not matched to a gene; V was cut back by 6 bases and J by 6 bases. The CDR3 DNA reads as TGTGCCAGCAGGGACAGGGGGCCGAGCGAGCAGTACTTC. This translates into CASRDRGPSEQYF.